Listed here are 32 T cell receptor beta chains from one sample, sequenced in a study of blood T cell repertoires in COVID-19. Generated by immunoSEQ multiplex PCR, the TCRdb table keeps only in-frame clones and is missing some. This sample has some 250,000 clones, with roughly 79% found just once. Input material: peripheral blood. The receptors come from a woman of 80 years or more with COVID-19, enrolled during active disease.

This chain connects TRBV6-5 to TRBJ2-7; D not resolved. Germline V CDR1 and CDR2: MNHEY, SVGAGI. This CDR3 spans 14 amino acids. Between the trimmed V and J ends, which lost 0 bases and 2 bases, there was a span of 8 bases. Here the CDR3 reads CASSYSGRAYEQYF. DNA of the CDR3: TGTGCCAGCAGTTACTCGGGCAGAGCCTACGAGCAGTACTTC.

The sample holds one count of this clone. Other DNA sequences in the same sample also yield this CDR3. This chain links TRBV27 with TRBJ2-7; 8 positions match TRBD1. The CDR3 totals 13 residues. CDR1 and CDR2 (germline): MNHEY, SMNVEV (reference sequence). The junction had 7 bases not matched to a gene; V was cut back by 9 bases and J by 3 bases. The CDR3 spells CASSRQGNYEQYF. In DNA form, the CDR3 reads TGTGCCAGTTCCCGACAGGGGAACTACGAGCAGTACTTC.

V is TRBV28 and J is TRBJ1-5; possible D gene TRBD1, 6 bases. Germline CDR1 is MDHEN and CDR2 is SYDVKM. The V and J ends lost 2 bases and 1 base respectively, with 9 bases between them. The CDR3 is 15 amino acids. This chain's CDR3 is CASSLGDISNQPQHF. The CDR3 DNA reads TGTGCCAGCAGTTTAGGGGACATCAGCAATCAGCCCCAGCATTTT.

This clone has more than one count but fewer than ten. The rearrangement links TRBV7-2 to TRBJ2-7, with TRBD2 matching over 10 bases. V dropped 4 bases and J dropped 2; count of bases not matched to a gene: 5. Per the germline V gene, CDR1 is SGHTA and CDR2 is FQGNSA. This CDR3 has 15 residues. CDR3 bases: TGTGCCAGCAGCTCCCGGACTAGCGGCACCTACGAGCAGTACTTC. This gives the protein CASSSRTSGTYEQYF.

The chain employs TRBV2 and TRBJ2-5; perhaps TRBD1 as D (7 bases). In germline, CDR1 is SNHLY, CDR2 FYNNEI. The CDR3 runs to 16 residues. Trimming pared 7 bases from V and 7 bases from J, leaving 25 bases between. The CDR3 bases are TGTGCCAGCATGCGCCGCAGGGGGACTTCGGCAGTGACCCAGTACTTC. As protein: CASMRRRGTSAVTQYF.

This chain links TRBV6-2 or TRBV6-3 with TRBJ1-3, with TRBD1 matching over 7 bases. J was trimmed by 4 bases and V by 2 bases; bases with no gene match: 5. This CDR3 region has 15 residues. CDR1 and CDR2 from the germline V gene are MNHEY and SVGEGT. The CDR3: CASSYGRGSGNTIYF. CDR3 bases: TGTGCCAGCAGTTACGGCAGGGGGTCCGGAAACACCATATATTTT.

The V gene is TRBV6-5, the J gene TRBJ2-3; D is unresolved. Trimming pared 6 bases from V and 1 base from J, leaving 8 bases between. The CDR3 consists of 13 residues. Germline lookup yields CDR1 MNHEY and CDR2 SVGAGI. CDR3 protein: CASRGLGTDTQYF. The CDR3 DNA reads TGTGCCAGCAGGGGCCTGGGCACAGATACGCAGTATTTT.

The chain uses TRBV5-1 and TRBJ2-1; possible D gene TRBD1, 5 bases. The CDR3 length is 14 residues. V was cut by 2 bases and J by 4 bases, with 10 bases left in between. The germline V gene encodes CDR1 SGHRS and CDR2 YFSETQ. CDR3 loop: CASSLGAQYNEQFF. The CDR3 DNA reads TGCGCCAGCAGCTTAGGGGCCCAATACAATGAGCAGTTCTTC. The full variable domain, with the rest looked up from reference TRBV5-1 and TRBJ2-1, is KAGVTQTPRYLIKTRGQQVTLSCSPISGHRSVSWYQQTPGQGLQFLFEYFSETQRNKGNFPGRFSGRQFSNSRSEMNVSTLELGDSALYLCASSLGAQYNEQFFGPGTRLTVL.

The chain links TRBV7-3 to TRBJ2-1; 7 positions agree with TRBD2. Per the germline V gene, CDR1 is SGHTA and CDR2 is FQGTGA. The J segment lost 4 bases and the V segment lost 1 base, leaving 4 bases of the junction unmatched. This CDR3 is built from 15 residues. The CDR3 coding sequence is TGTGCCAGCAGCTTAATGACTAGCAGGTACAATGAGCAGTTCTTC. As protein: CASSLMTSRYNEQFF.

This sequence joins TRBV7-3 and TRBJ1-5; maybe TRBD1 (6 bases). Germline lookup yields CDR1 SGHTA and CDR2 FQGTGA. The CDR3 is 19 residues long. V dropped 5 bases and J dropped 2 bases, with 25 bases sitting between them. The CDR3 sequence is CASSPFEGDGGRGNQPQHF. As DNA, the CDR3 is TGTGCCAGCAGCCCTTTTGAGGGGGACGGCGGAAGGGGCAATCAGCCCCAGCATTTT.

This sequence joins TRBV18 and TRBJ2-1, with 11 bases fitting TRBD2. CDR3 size: 15 residues. Germline V gives CDR1 KGHSH, CDR2 LQKENI. The V segment lost 2 bases and the J segment 7 bases; nucleotides outside the gene matches: 4. The CDR3 loop is CASSPMTSGENEQFF. For the CDR3, the DNA is TGTGCCAGCTCACCAATGACTAGCGGGGAGAATGAGCAGTTCTTC.

The chain links TRBV10-3 to TRBJ2-3; D ambiguous. The CDR3 spans 13 residues. The germline CDR1 and CDR2 sequences are ENHRY and SYGVKD. The V end lost 4 bases, the J end lost 3 bases, and 8 bases lay between the germline ends. In DNA, the CDR3 is TGTGCCATCAGTGGGGCGATAACAGATACGCAGTATTTT. Translating gives CAISGAITDTQYF.

This chain uses TRBV6-6 with TRBJ1-4; D possibly corresponds to TRBD1 (5 bases). Trimming shortened V by 2 bases and J by 11 bases, and 12 bases separated the two germline ends. From germline, CDR1 is MNHNY and CDR2 SVGAGI (reference sequence). The CDR3 contains 13 residues. CDR3: CASSYDRVEKLFF. The CDR3 DNA follows: TGTGCCAGCAGTTACGACAGAGTAGAGAAACTGTTTTTT.

The V and J genes are TRBV5-1 and TRBJ2-7, with TRBD1 identical over 10 bases. V lost 0 bases to trimming and J lost 7 bases; unmatched junction nucleotides: 10. The CDR3 is made up of 16 amino acids. Germline V gene data show CDR1 as SGHRS and CDR2 as YFSETQ. The CDR3 region is CASSLVLGTGAGEQYF. CDR3 DNA sequence: TGCGCCAGCAGCTTGGTATTGGGGACAGGGGCAGGGGAGCAGTACTTC.

This rearrangement joins TRBV19 to TRBJ2-7, with D possibly matching TRBD1 (5 bases). This CDR3 comprises 13 residues. From germline, CDR1 is LNHDA and CDR2 SQIVND (reference sequence). V was trimmed by 6 bases and J by 7 bases, leaving 16 bases between them. CDR3 region: CASRTDGLGEQYF. CDR3 nucleotides: TGTGCCAGTAGGACAGACGGGTTGGGAGAGCAGTACTTC.

This chain connects TRBV29-1 to TRBJ2-3; the D is unclear. Trimming took 7 bases from V and 3 from J, leaving 11 bases between them. Germline-derived CDR1 and CDR2 are SQVTM and ANQGSEA. This CDR3 is built from 12 residues. CDR3 DNA: TGCAGCGACCGAACCCAGACAGATACGCAGTATTTT. It encodes CSDRTQTDTQYF.

The J gene is TRBJ1-1, the V gene TRBV27; D possibly corresponds to TRBD1 (6 bases). There are 13 residues in the CDR3. V was cut by 2 bases and J by 4 bases, with 8 bases left in between. Germline V gives CDR1 MNHEY, CDR2 SMNVEV (reference sequence). In DNA, the CDR3 is TGTGCCAGCAGTTTAAGGGGGGGCACTGAAGCTTTCTTT. Its translation: CASSLRGGTEAFF.

The chain couples TRBV30 to TRBJ1-2; D is perhaps TRBD1 (5 bases). The CDR3 has 13 amino acids. Germline V gene lookup returns CDR1 GTSNPN and CDR2 SVGIG (reference sequence). V was shortened by 0 bases and J by 8 bases, with 13 bases between the two germline ends. The CDR3 spells CAWSVIQEGGYTF. The DNA for the CDR3 is TGTGCCTGGAGTGTAATACAGGAAGGAGGCTACACCTTC.

The chain joins TRBV5-1 to TRBJ1-2, with 9 nucleotides matching TRBD1. Germline CDR1 is SGHRS and CDR2 is YFSETQ. The CDR3 runs to 18 residues. V lost 0 bases to trimming and J lost 4 bases; unmatched junction nucleotides: 13. The CDR3 DNA reads TGCGCCAGCAGCTTGGAGGGTTTGGGACAGGGCTCCCTCTATGGCTACACCTTC. This codes for CASSLEGLGQGSLYGYTF.

The V gene is TRBV29-1, the J gene TRBJ1-2; tentative D call: TRBD1 (5 bases). With 2 bases removed from V and 3 bases from J, the gap between germline ends came to 7 bases. This CDR3 has 12 amino acids. CDR1 SQVTM and CDR2 ANQGSEA come from the germline V gene. The CDR3 sequence: CSVEPRDYGYTF. The CDR3 coding sequence is TGCAGCGTTGAACCCAGGGACTATGGCTACACCTTC.

This clone came up a few times. The rearrangement joins TRBV5-6 to TRBJ1-5; D is undetermined. There are 16 residues in the CDR3. Per the germline V gene, CDR1 is SGHDT and CDR2 is YYEEEE. The V end was cut by 5 bases, the J end by 1 base, with 16 bases between. The CDR3 DNA sequence: TGTGCCAGCAGTTCCCATTTCGCGGGAAGCAATCAGCCCCAGCATTTT. The encoded protein is CASSSHFAGSNQPQHF.

The chain links TRBV27 to TRBJ2-1; TRBD2 agrees at 9 bases. In germline, CDR1 is MNHEY, CDR2 SMNVEV (reference sequence). This CDR3 comprises 16 residues. V was pared by 3 bases and J by 3 bases, with 6 bases of the junction left unmatched. The chain's CDR3 is CASSFWRGGSYNEQFF. The DNA of the CDR3 is TGTGCCAGCAGTTTTTGGCGGGGGGGCAGCTACAATGAGCAGTTCTTC.

The gene calls are TRBV2 and TRBJ2-1; D not certain. CDR1 and CDR2 from the germline V gene are SNHLY and FYNNEI. V was cut by 6 bases and J by 6 bases, with 6 bases left in between. The CDR3 runs to 11 residues. The CDR3 sequence: CASSPGNEQFF. The CDR3 DNA reads as TGTGCCAGCAGCCCCGGCAATGAGCAGTTCTTC.

CDR3 DNA sequence: TGTGCCACCAGTGATCTCCCAGGGGCCGGCTACACCTTC. Amino acid sequence: CATSDLPGAGYTF. The V call is TRBV24-1, the J call TRBJ1-2; D possibly corresponds to TRBD1 (6 bases). The CDR3 totals 13 residues. V was clipped by 3 bases and J by 8 bases, with 12 bases between them. Germline-derived CDR1 and CDR2 are KGHDR and SFDVKD.

The chain couples TRBV28 to TRBJ2-7, with 9 bases that match TRBD2. The V gene's germline CDR1 is MDHEN and CDR2 SYDVKM. The V gene end was trimmed by 6 bases and the J gene end by 5 bases; junction bases not matched to a gene: 8. The CDR3 length is 14 residues. CDR3 nucleotides: TGTGCCAGCAGCACACCTAGCGGGAAAGACGAGCAGTACTTC. Translating it yields CASSTPSGKDEQYF.

This clone was detected only a few times. J is TRBJ1-2 and V is TRBV6-5; D is possibly TRBD1 (5 bases). This CDR3 spans 15 amino acids. With 4 bases removed from V and 2 bases from J, the gap between germline ends came to 14 bases. Germline assignment: CDR1 MNHEY and CDR2 SVGAGI. CDR3 sequence reads: CASSSLDTINYGYTF. Written as DNA, the CDR3 is TGTGCCAGCAGTTCCTTGGACACAATCAACTATGGCTACACCTTC.

The chain has TRBV5-1 and TRBJ2-1; 10 positions match TRBD2. The V and J ends lost 3 bases and 2 bases, in that order; junction bases with no gene match: 5. The CDR3 runs 16 residues. The germline CDR1 and CDR2 sequences are SGHRS and YFSETQ. As DNA, the CDR3 is TGCGCCAGCAGCTCGCCTAGCGGGGGAACCTACAATGAGCAGTTCTTC. Translation: CASSSPSGGTYNEQFF. Looking up the rest from reference TRBV5-1 and TRBJ2-1 gives the full variable domain: KAGVTQTPRYLIKTRGQQVTLSCSPISGHRSVSWYQQTPGQGLQFLFEYFSETQRNKGNFPGRFSGRQFSNSRSEMNVSTLELGDSALYLCASSSPSGGTYNEQFFGPGTRLTVL.

J is TRBJ2-2 and V is TRBV18; 7 positions match TRBD1. The ends lost 1 base at V and 0 bases at J; junction bases unmatched: 8. Germline V gene lookup returns CDR1 KGHSH and CDR2 LQKENI. There are 18 residues in the CDR3. The CDR3 region has the DNA TGTGCCAGCTCACCACGGCGACAGGGCCCAACGAACACCGGGGAGCTGTTTTTT. It is translated as CASSPRRQGPTNTGELFF.

The CDR3 spells CASSSRTSGGELFF. The CDR3 region has the DNA TGTGCCAGCAGCTCCCGGACTAGCGGCGGGGAGCTGTTTTTT. The chain couples TRBV7-8 to TRBJ2-2; 10 bases match TRBD2. After removal of 4 bases from V and 7 bases from J, the junction contained 3 bases not matched to a gene. The germline gives CDR1 SGHVS, CDR2 FQNEAQ. CDR3 size: 14 residues. Complete variable domain (other parts from reference TRBV7-8 and TRBJ2-2): GAGVSQSPRYKVAKRGQDVALRCDPISGHVSLFWYQQALGQGPEFLTYFQNEAQLDKSGLPSDRFFAERPEGSVSTLKIQRTQQEDSAVYLCASSSRTSGGELFFGEGSRLTVL.

This clone was observed once. V gene TRBV7-3 combines with J gene TRBJ2-3; 13 bases line up with TRBD2. The CDR3 has 16 residues. The V segment lost 4 bases and the J segment 3 bases; nucleotides outside the gene matches: 4. Germline CDR1 reads SGHTA; CDR2 reads FQGTGA. The CDR3 reads CASSSPGLAGTDTQYF. In DNA, the CDR3 is TGTGCCAGCAGCTCACCGGGACTAGCGGGGACAGATACGCAGTATTTT. The whole variable domain, filled in from reference TRBV7-3 and TRBJ2-3, reads GAGVSQTPSNKVTEKGKYVELRCDPISGHTALYWYRQSLGQGPEFLIYFQGTGAADDSGLPNDRFFAVRPEGSVSTLKIQRTERGDSAVYLCASSSPGLAGTDTQYFGPGTRLTVL.

The chain combines TRBV6-5 with TRBJ1-2; 9 bases agree with TRBD1. CDR3 length: 14 amino acids. The V gene end was trimmed by 6 bases and the J gene end by 8 bases; junction bases not matched to a gene: 10. The germline gives CDR1 MNHEY, CDR2 SVGAGI. For the CDR3, the DNA is TGTGCCAGCAGCGGGACAGGGCCTAATGGAGGCTACACCTTC. Translation gives CASSGTGPNGGYTF.

The rearrangement uses TRBV11-1 and TRBJ2-5, with D perhaps TRBD2 (6 bases). The CDR3 sequence is 16 residues long. V lost 1 base to trimming and J lost 4 bases, with 16 bases between them. Germline loops: CDR1 SGHAT, CDR2 FQDESV (reference sequence). The CDR3 sequence is CASSLEVGTRGETQYF. The CDR3 DNA follows: TGTGCCAGCAGCTTAGAGGTTGGGACTCGGGGAGAGACCCAGTACTTC.